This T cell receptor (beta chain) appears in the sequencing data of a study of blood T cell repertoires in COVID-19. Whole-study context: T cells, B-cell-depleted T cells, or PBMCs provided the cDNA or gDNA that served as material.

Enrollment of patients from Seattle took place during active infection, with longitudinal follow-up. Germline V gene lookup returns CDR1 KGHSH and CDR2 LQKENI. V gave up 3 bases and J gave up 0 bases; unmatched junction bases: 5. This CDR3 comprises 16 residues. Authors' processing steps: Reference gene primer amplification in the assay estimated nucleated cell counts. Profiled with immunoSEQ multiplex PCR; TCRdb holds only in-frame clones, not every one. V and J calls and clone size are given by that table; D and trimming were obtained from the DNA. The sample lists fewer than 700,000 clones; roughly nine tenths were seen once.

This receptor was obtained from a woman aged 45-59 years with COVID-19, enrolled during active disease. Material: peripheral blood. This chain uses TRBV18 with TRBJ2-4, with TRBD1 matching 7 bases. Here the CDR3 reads CASSPRGSLAKNIQYF. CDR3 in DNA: TGTGCCAGCTCACCCAGGGGGTCCTTAGCCAAAAACATTCAGTACTTC.